This is a list of T cell receptor beta chains from one sample in a study of T cells in Graves' hyperthyroidism and ophthalmopathy. MiXCR, applied by TCRdb to the multiplex PCR reads, yields one record per CDR3 protein. The sample holds some 500,000 distinct CDR3 sequences, about 24% seen once. Input material: blood. The source is a woman between 25 and 40 years old with Graves' ophthalmopathy. Each CDR3 is given with its conserved first and last residue.

J	V	CDR3
TRBJ1-5	TRBV19	CASRHPTGANQPQHF
TRBJ2-5	TRBV6-1	CASRRLAGEGWETQYF
TRBJ1-2	TRBV12-3/TRBV12-4	CASSHGIRTGENGYTF
TRBJ1-1	TRBV29-1	CSVKGNPNTEAFF
TRBJ1-1	TRBV6-1	CASTPLTEAFF
TRBJ2-7	TRBV6-1	CASSRASGSNHEQYF
TRBJ1-5	TRBV4-3	CASSQGYWDSNQPQHF
TRBJ1-5	TRBV12-3/TRBV12-4	CASSLRQGHQPQHF
TRBJ2-5	TRBV18	CASSPVASATGETQYF
TRBJ1-1	TRBV4-1	CASSHVRGVTEAFF
TRBJ1-2	TRBV29-1	CSVLVGSNYGYTF
TRBJ2-5	TRBV18	CASSPLAGGQETQYF
TRBJ1-1	TRBV4-3	CASSQGTWNTEAFF
TRBJ2-5	TRBV28	CASSLRTAQGTQYF
TRBJ2-7	TRBV11-2	CASSLVGGQGAVEQYF
TRBJ2-2	TRBV7-2	CASSPYRGRFGELFF
TRBJ1-1	TRBV12-3/TRBV12-4	CASSSPEGLGTEAFF
TRBJ1-5	TRBV12-3/TRBV12-4	CASLATGSGNQPQHF
TRBJ2-7	TRBV11-2	CASSLDLVSSYEQYF
TRBJ1-1	TRBV7-3	CASSLTPSRGYPEIGAEAFF